The 15 T cell receptor beta chains in this list originate from one sample, sequenced in a study of blood T cell repertoires in COVID-19 (dated by TCRdb to about 2020). Library preparation used the immunoSEQ multiplex PCR assay. TCRdb stores this immuneACCESS table with in-frame sequences only. Part of the clones is absent; in the studies checked, under half of the shortfall reflects unresolved V genes, and no reason is known for the rest. This sample lists about 180,000 clones; about 81% were detected once. About 12% of the sample is in the top ten clones. The sequencing sample was made of peripheral blood. Receptors were obtained from a woman of 80 years or more with COVID-19, enrolled during active disease.

The chain recombines TRBV28 with TRBJ2-1; D is ambiguous. The CDR3 totals 15 residues. CDR1 is MDHEN, CDR2 SYDVKM, per germline. V lost 3 bases and J lost 5, with 14 bases in between. The CDR3 DNA sequence: TGTGCCAGCAGTTTTAGGAGCGCGCGACACAATGAGCAGTTCTTC. It codes for CASSFRSARHNEQFF.

J is TRBJ2-3 and V is TRBV6-6; 7 nucleotides align to TRBD1. The germline V gene has CDR1 MNHNY and CDR2 SVGAGI (reference sequence). The CDR3 has 15 residues. V shed 2 bases and J 4 bases; nucleotides not matched to a gene: 6. The CDR3 nucleotides read TGTGCCAGCAGTTACAGGGGCGACAGGGCAGATACGCAGTATTTT. Translated, it gives CASSYRGDRADTQYF.

V gene TRBV6-5 combines with J gene TRBJ1-1; 11 bases agree with TRBD1. CDR3 length: 13 amino acids. V gave up 7 bases and J gave up 5 bases; unmatched junction bases: 3. Germline CDR1 is MNHEY and CDR2 is SVGAGI. CDR3 protein: CASIGQGATEAFF. The CDR3 nucleotides are TGTGCCAGCATCGGACAGGGGGCAACTGAAGCTTTCTTT.

The rearrangement links TRBV10-3 to TRBJ1-2, with D possibly matching TRBD1 (5 bases). Trimming took 4 bases from V and 4 from J, leaving 10 bases between them. Germline-derived CDR1 and CDR2 are ENHRY and SYGVKD. The CDR3 length is 13 residues. In nucleotides, the CDR3 is TGTGCCATCAGTGGAGACAGTCCCTATGGCTACACCTTC. Encoded protein: CAISGDSPYGYTF.

The V gene is TRBV5-6, the J gene TRBJ2-1; D possibly corresponds to TRBD2 (5 bases). Trimming left V 0 bases short and J 6 bases short, with 10 bases between. Germline CDR1 and CDR2: SGHDT and YYEEEE. The CDR3 sequence is 14 residues long. The DNA of the CDR3 is TGTGCCAGCAGCTTGGCGGCTGGAGGCAATGAGCAGTTCTTC. Its translation: CASSLAAGGNEQFF.

The CDR3 nucleotides read TGCAGCGTTGGCAGGTCTCACAATGAGCAGTTCTTC. This sequence encodes CSVGRSHNEQFF. This chain links TRBV29-1 with TRBJ2-1; D remains ambiguous. Trimming took 4 bases from V and 5 from J, leaving 9 bases between them. CDR3 length equals 12 residues. In germline, CDR1 is SQVTM, CDR2 ANQGSEA.

The chain joins TRBV19 to TRBJ2-3; TRBD2 matches 8 bases. There are 14 residues in the CDR3. With V trimmed by 4 bases and J by 6 bases, 6 bases remained unmatched. Per germline, CDR1 LNHDA and CDR2 SQIVND (reference sequence). DNA for the CDR3: TGTGCCAGTAGTACGGGAGGGCGCCGGGATACGCAGTATTTT. This gives the protein CASSTGGRRDTQYF.

The chain couples TRBV23-1 to TRBJ2-5, with 9 bases lining up with TRBD1. TRBV23-1 is an ORF, and what it does is uncertain. V dropped 6 bases and J dropped 13; count of bases not matched to a gene: 24. The CDR3 consists of 17 residues. The CDR3 DNA sequence: TGCGCCAGCAGCCGTCCGACAGGGGGAACTACGTCAATCACGTCGTACTTC. Residues: CASSRPTGGTTSITSYF.

This chain connects TRBV5-1 to TRBJ1-3; maybe TRBD1 (6 bases). Germline V gene sequence: CDR1 SGHRS, CDR2 YFSETQ. V was clipped by 0 bases and J by 2 bases, with 12 bases between them. This CDR3 spans 16 amino acids. In DNA, the CDR3 is TGCGCCAGCAGCTTGGGGATCGGGACAACTGGAAACACCATATATTTT. It codes for CASSLGIGTTGNTIYF.

The V gene is TRBV2, the J gene TRBJ1-1, with D perhaps matching TRBD1 (6 bases). This CDR3 region has 16 residues. V lost 5 bases and J 7 bases, leaving 23 bases between the germline ends. Germline CDR1 and CDR2: SNHLY and FYNNEI. CDR3: CASSHEGGQVVSEAFF. CDR3 bases: TGTGCCAGCAGTCATGAGGGGGGGCAGGTCGTCAGTGAAGCTTTCTTT.

V is TRBV28 and J is TRBJ2-1; 9 positions agree with TRBD1. Germline CDR1 reads MDHEN; CDR2 reads SYDVKM. V lost 3 bases and J lost 2; bases outside the gene matches: 5. This CDR3 has 16 residues. The CDR3 region has the DNA TGTGCCAGCAGTTTCCTAACAGGGGGCCCCTACAATGAGCAGTTCTTC. Protein sequence: CASSFLTGGPYNEQFF. Full variable domain (rest looked up from reference TRBV28 and TRBJ2-1): DVKVTQSSRYLVKRTGEKVFLECVQDMDHENMFWYRQDPGLGLRLIYFSYDVKMKEKGDIPEGYSVSREKKERFSLILESASTNQTSMYLCASSFLTGGPYNEQFFGPGTRLTVL.

This chain connects TRBV7-9 to TRBJ1-2; 9 bases map to TRBD1. Per the germline V gene, CDR1 is SEHNR and CDR2 is FQNEAQ (reference sequence). The CDR3 is 13 amino acids. The ends lost 5 bases at V and 4 bases at J; junction bases unmatched: 2. The CDR3 DNA is TGTGCCAGCAGCCCGGACAGGGGCTATGGCTACACCTTC. Protein product: CASSPDRGYGYTF.

This chain connects TRBV5-1 to TRBJ1-4; D possibly corresponds to TRBD1 (6 bases). Germline values: CDR1 SGHRS, CDR2 YFSETQ. The CDR3 loop spans 13 amino acids. Trimming removed 1 base from V and 5 bases from J, with 6 bases in between. CDR3 residues: CASSLQGNEKLFF. DNA for the CDR3: TGCGCCAGCAGCTTGCAGGGGAATGAAAAACTGTTTTTT.

The sample holds one count of this clone. The rearrangement joins TRBV7-2 to TRBJ2-3; D possibly corresponds to TRBD2 (6 bases). The V gene lost 1 base and the J gene lost 1 base, with 12 bases spanning the gap. The V gene's germline CDR1 is SGHTA and CDR2 FQGNSA. The length of the CDR3 is 16 residues. Here the CDR3 reads CASSLGGASGTDTQYF. The CDR3 DNA reads as TGTGCCAGCAGCTTAGGAGGGGCTAGCGGCACAGATACGCAGTATTTT.

This chain connects TRBV14 to TRBJ1-4; D possibly corresponds to TRBD1 (5 bases). CDR1 is SGHDN and CDR2 is FVKESK in the germline V gene. The CDR3 loop spans 15 amino acids. With 5 bases removed from V and 11 bases from J, the gap between germline ends came to 21 bases. The CDR3 sequence: CASSVGTGSFRKLFF. In DNA, the CDR3 is TGTGCCAGCAGCGTCGGTACAGGCTCCTTTAGGAAACTGTTTTTT.